Shown below are 20 T cell receptor beta chains from a single sample sequenced in a study of blood T cells in healthy people across ages. Next came a second PCR, run for roughly 6 to 11 cycles, which used a sample-barcoded 5' primer along with a J-beta primer mix. TCRdb redid the calling of the 5' RACE reads with MiXCR, one entry per CDR3 protein. The sample has around 1.5 million distinct CDR3 sequences, approximately 59% seen once. Sequenced: blood. Every receptor here comes from a man between 18 and 35 years old in good health.

V and J are TRBV15 and TRBJ2-3; the D is unclear. Germline loops: CDR1 LNHNV, CDR2 YYDKDF (reference sequence). The CDR3 extends over 12 amino acids. V gave up 5 bases and J gave up 6 bases, with 9 bases separating them. CDR3 nucleotides: TGTGCCACCAGCGATGGGCAGGATACGCAGTATTTT. This translates into CATSDGQDTQYF.

This clonotype was recorded at least ten times. The CDR3, as DNA: TGCAGTGCTAATAGAGGTCTGGACAGCATGAACACTGAAGCTTTCTTT. Encoded protein: CSANRGLDSMNTEAFF. This rearrangement joins TRBV20-1 to TRBJ1-1, with D perhaps TRBD1 (6 bases). The V and J ends lost 4 bases and 0 bases respectively, with 18 bases between them. The CDR3 spans 16 residues. Germline V CDR1 and CDR2: DFQATT, SNEGSKA (reference sequence).

The sample holds a few counts of this clonotype. The chain employs TRBV20-1 and TRBJ1-1; D possibly corresponds to TRBD1 (6 bases). Germline assignment: CDR1 DFQATT and CDR2 SNEGSKA (reference sequence). This CDR3 is 14 amino acids long. Trimming removed 4 bases from V and 4 bases from J, with 16 bases in between. CDR3 protein: CSATTGKGSTEAFF. Here the CDR3 DNA reads TGCAGTGCTACTACAGGGAAGGGGAGCACTGAAGCTTTCTTT.

V is TRBV27 and J is TRBJ2-4; maybe TRBD1 (6 bases). The end of the DNA aligns better with TRBJ2-7, so the J call may be wrong. The CDR3 sequence is 14 residues long. The germline gives CDR1 MNHEY, CDR2 SMNVEV (reference sequence). The CDR3 nucleotides read TGTGCCAGCAGCCGGGACACCCTTCCCCACGAGCAGTACTTC. Protein product: CASSRDTLPHEQYF.

DNA of the CDR3: TGTGCCAGCAGCTTGACTCATTCCCAGGGGTACGAGCAGTACTTC. Its protein is CASSLTHSQGYEQYF. The chain employs TRBV7-2 and TRBJ2-4; D may be TRBD1 (6 bases). Matching the DNA end better, TRBJ2-7 makes the J call doubtful. The germline CDR1 and CDR2 sequences are SGHTA and FQGNSA. The CDR3 length is 15 residues.

The chain combines TRBV3-1 with TRBJ2-1, with 11 bases matching TRBD1. V shed 0 bases and J 14 bases; nucleotides not matched to a gene: 9. Germline V gene data show CDR1 as LGHDT and CDR2 as YNNKEL (reference sequence). The CDR3 totals 15 residues. The CDR3 DNA reads TGTGCCAGCAGCCAAGATGGTAGGACAGGGGGCGTCAAGTTCTTC. Its protein product is CASSQDGRTGGVKFF.

This clonotype was counted between two and nine times. The gene calls are TRBV7-2 and TRBJ2-3; TRBD2 agrees at 13 bases. Looked up from germline, CDR1 is SGHTA and CDR2 is FQGNSA. The CDR3 is 16 amino acids. The V and J ends lost 5 bases and 6 bases, in that order; junction bases with no gene match: 8. CDR3 coding DNA: TGTGCCAGCAGCCTAAGACTAGCGGGGGGCGGGGATACGCAGTATTTT. This codes for CASSLRLAGGGDTQYF.

The V call is TRBV27, the J call TRBJ2-1; the D is unclear. The V and J ends lost 8 bases and 6 bases respectively, with 20 bases between them. This CDR3 has 15 residues. CDR1 is MNHEY and CDR2 is SMNVEV in the germline V gene (reference sequence). The CDR3 here is CASGPAPALGNEQFF. CDR3 DNA sequence: TGTGCCAGCGGACCGGCCCCAGCATTAGGCAATGAGCAGTTCTTC.

This clonotype has more than one count but fewer than ten. This chain joins TRBV11-2 and TRBJ1-2; tentative D call: TRBD1 (6 bases). Germline V lookup: CDR1 SGHAT, CDR2 FQNNGV. With 0 bases removed from V and 7 bases from J, the gap between germline ends came to 12 bases. This CDR3 has 14 residues. The CDR3 DNA follows: TGTGCCAGCAGCTTAGATATACAGGGCTCTGGCTACACCTTC. Protein sequence: CASSLDIQGSGYTF.

In this sample, this clonotype turned up a few times. The gene calls are TRBV10-3 and TRBJ2-3; 9 bases align to TRBD2. Germline CDR1 is ENHRY and CDR2 is SYGVKD. The CDR3 runs 15 residues. The junction had 5 bases not matched to a gene; V was cut back by 7 bases and J by 0 bases. CDR3: CAINRAGGSTDTQYF. CDR3 sequence (DNA): TGTGCCATCAATCGAGCGGGGGGTAGCACAGATACGCAGTATTTT.

This clonotype appeared a few times. CDR3 bases: TGTGCCAGCAGCCAAGACGCCCTTGGACTTACCTACGAGCAGTACTTC. Translation gives CASSQDALGLTYEQYF. This chain links TRBV4-2 with TRBJ2-7, with D possibly TRBD2 on 5 matching bases. Germline V gives CDR1 LGHNA, CDR2 YNFKEQ. Trimming cost V 0 bases and J 2 bases, with 14 bases left between them. The CDR3 length is 16 residues.

V usage is TRBV4-1 and J usage is TRBJ2-5; D may be TRBD2 (5 bases). V was trimmed by 2 bases and J by 8 bases, leaving 12 bases between them. In germline, CDR1 is MGHRA, CDR2 YSYEKL. This CDR3 comprises 13 residues. The CDR3 spells CASSQHGIRTQYF. The DNA of the CDR3 is TGCGCCAGCAGCCAACACGGGATCCGAACCCAGTACTTC.

This rearrangement joins TRBV3-1 to TRBJ2-3; 8 nucleotides line up with TRBD2. The CDR3 covers 16 residues. Germline V gene sequence: CDR1 LGHDT, CDR2 YNNKEL (reference sequence). Unmatched junction bases numbered 10, after V lost 4 bases and J lost 4 bases. In nucleotides, the CDR3 is TGTGCCAGCAGCCCCCCTGTAGCGGGGAAAGCAGATACGCAGTATTTT. The encoded protein is CASSPPVAGKADTQYF.

CDR3 in DNA: TGTGCCAGCAGTGAATGGGGAGGGCTAGGAAACACCATATATTTT. Translated, it gives CASSEWGGLGNTIYF. V gene TRBV25-1 combines with J gene TRBJ1-3; the D is unclear. This CDR3 has 15 residues. Trimming cost V 1 base and J 4 bases, with 11 bases left between them. CDR1 and CDR2 (germline): MGHDK, SYGVNS.

CDR3 in DNA: TGCAGTGCTTTAGCGGGAGGGCCGAGCGAGCAGTACTTC. It is translated as CSALAGGPSEQYF. The J gene is TRBJ2-7, the V gene TRBV20-1, with 11 bases fitting TRBD2. Germline V gene lookup returns CDR1 DFQATT and CDR2 SNEGSKA (reference sequence). The V segment lost 5 bases and the J segment 6 bases; nucleotides outside the gene matches: 6. CDR3 size: 13 residues.

CDR3 nucleotide sequence: TGTGCCAGCAGCCGGGGGGGCCCCGAGCAGTACTTC. It translates to CASSRGGPEQYF. V is TRBV4-2 and J is TRBJ2-7, with a tentative D call TRBD2 (7 bases). Germline assignment: CDR1 LGHNA and CDR2 YNFKEQ. The CDR3 totals 12 residues. With 4 bases removed from V and 6 bases from J, the gap between germline ends came to 10 bases.

This clonotype was counted only a few times. The V gene is TRBV5-1, the J gene TRBJ2-1, with 9 bases aligning to TRBD2. The germline CDR1 and CDR2 sequences are SGHRS and YFSETQ. The ends lost 0 bases at V and 1 base at J; junction bases unmatched: 11. The CDR3 spans 19 residues. CDR3 nucleotide sequence: TGCGCCAGCAGCTTGGTCGGGCTAGCGGGGCTGGTATCCTACAATGAGCAGTTCTTC. It yields the protein CASSLVGLAGLVSYNEQFF.

The V call is TRBV29-1, the J call TRBJ2-2; tentative D call: TRBD2 (5 bases). The CDR3 sequence is 14 residues long. V lost 4 bases to trimming and J lost 0 bases, with 9 bases between them. The germline gives CDR1 SQVTM, CDR2 ANQGSEA. CDR3 residues: CSVVSDPNTGELFF. DNA of the CDR3: TGCAGCGTTGTTAGCGATCCGAACACCGGGGAGCTGTTTTTT.

This chain connects TRBV4-3 to TRBJ2-5; 8 positions match TRBD1. The length of the CDR3 is 17 residues. Germline assignment: CDR1 LGHNA and CDR2 YSLEER. Trimming cost V 0 bases and J 5 bases; bases outside gene matches: 11. CDR3 sequence (DNA): TGCGCCAGCAGCCAAGATCGAATTGGACAGGGCTATGAGACCCAGTACTTC. Residues: CASSQDRIGQGYETQYF.

This clonotype was detected a few times. The chain uses TRBV5-1 and TRBJ2-5; D is unclear. Trimming stripped 2 bases from V and 0 bases from J, with 5 bases between. The V gene's germline CDR1 is SGHRS and CDR2 YFSETQ. This CDR3 contains 13 residues. Here the CDR3 reads CASSFWNQETQYF. The CDR3 DNA reads TGCGCCAGCAGCTTTTGGAACCAAGAGACCCAGTACTTC.